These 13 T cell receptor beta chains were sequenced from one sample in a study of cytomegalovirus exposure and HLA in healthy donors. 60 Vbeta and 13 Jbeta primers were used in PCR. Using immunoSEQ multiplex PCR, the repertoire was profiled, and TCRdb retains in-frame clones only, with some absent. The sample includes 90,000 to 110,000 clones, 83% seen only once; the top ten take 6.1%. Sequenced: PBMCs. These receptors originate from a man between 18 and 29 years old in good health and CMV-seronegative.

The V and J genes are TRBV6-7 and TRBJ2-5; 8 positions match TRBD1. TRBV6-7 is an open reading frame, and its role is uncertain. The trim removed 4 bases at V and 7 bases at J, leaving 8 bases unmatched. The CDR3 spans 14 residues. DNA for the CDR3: TGTGCCAGCAGTTCCCAGGGGGCTGGAGTGACCCAGTACTTC. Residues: CASSSQGAGVTQYF.

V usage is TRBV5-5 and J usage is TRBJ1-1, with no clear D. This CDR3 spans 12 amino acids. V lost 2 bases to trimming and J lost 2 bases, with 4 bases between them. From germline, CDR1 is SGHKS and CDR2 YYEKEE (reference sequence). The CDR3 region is CASSFYNTEAFF. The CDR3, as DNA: TGTGCCAGCAGCTTCTACAACACTGAAGCTTTCTTT.

The DNA of the CDR3 is TGTGCCAGCAGCTTAGATCTACTAGCGTCGGGACTCTACGAGCAGTACTTC. Protein product: CASSLDLLASGLYEQYF. This chain joins TRBV11-2 and TRBJ2-7, with 7 bases that match TRBD2. CDR3 size: 17 residues. Germline lookup yields CDR1 SGHAT and CDR2 FQNNGV. The ends lost 0 bases at V and 3 bases at J; junction bases unmatched: 11.

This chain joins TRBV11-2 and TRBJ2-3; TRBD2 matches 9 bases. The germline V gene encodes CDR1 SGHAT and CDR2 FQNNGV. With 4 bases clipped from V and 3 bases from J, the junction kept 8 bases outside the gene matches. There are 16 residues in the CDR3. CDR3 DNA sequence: TGTGCCAGCAGCTCGTGGGTAGCGGGAGCTACAGATACGCAGTATTTT. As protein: CASSSWVAGATDTQYF.

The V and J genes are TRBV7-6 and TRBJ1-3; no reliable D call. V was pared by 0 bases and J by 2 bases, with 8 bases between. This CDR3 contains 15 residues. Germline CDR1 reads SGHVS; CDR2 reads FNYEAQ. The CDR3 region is CASSLARVPGNTIYF. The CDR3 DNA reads TGTGCCAGCAGCTTAGCTCGGGTCCCTGGAAACACCATATATTTT. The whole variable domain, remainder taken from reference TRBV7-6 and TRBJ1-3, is GAGVSQSPRYKVTKRGQDVALRCDPISGHVSLYWYRQALGQGPEFLTYFNYEAQQDKSGLPNDRFSAERPEGSISTLTIQRTEQRDSAMYRCASSLARVPGNTIYFGEGSWLTVV.

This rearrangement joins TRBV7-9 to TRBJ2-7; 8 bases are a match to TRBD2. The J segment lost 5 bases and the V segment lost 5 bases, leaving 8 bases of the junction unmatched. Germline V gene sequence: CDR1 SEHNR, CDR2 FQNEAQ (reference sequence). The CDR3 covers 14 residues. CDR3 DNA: TGTGCCAGCAGCCAAGGCGGGAGGTGGCACGAGCAGTACTTC. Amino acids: CASSQGGRWHEQYF.

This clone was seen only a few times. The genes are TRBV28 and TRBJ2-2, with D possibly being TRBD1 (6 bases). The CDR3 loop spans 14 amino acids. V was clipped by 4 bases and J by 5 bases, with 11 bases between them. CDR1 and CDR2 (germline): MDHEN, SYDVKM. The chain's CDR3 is CASSSNRETGELFF. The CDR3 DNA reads TGTGCCAGCAGTTCCAACAGGGAGACCGGGGAGCTGTTTTTT.

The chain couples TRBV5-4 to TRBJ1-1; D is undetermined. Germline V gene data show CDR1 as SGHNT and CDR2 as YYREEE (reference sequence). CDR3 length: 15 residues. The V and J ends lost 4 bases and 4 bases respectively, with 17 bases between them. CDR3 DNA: TGTGCCAGCAGCCCTGGCAGTAATCATCGCACTGAAGCTTTCTTT. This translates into CASSPGSNHRTEAFF.

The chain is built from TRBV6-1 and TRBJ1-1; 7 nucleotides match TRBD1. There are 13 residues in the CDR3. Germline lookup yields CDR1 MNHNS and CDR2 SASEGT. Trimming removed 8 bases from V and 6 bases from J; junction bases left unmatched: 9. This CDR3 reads CASLDTDRAEAFF. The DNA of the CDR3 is TGTGCCAGCTTAGATACCGACAGGGCTGAAGCTTTCTTT.

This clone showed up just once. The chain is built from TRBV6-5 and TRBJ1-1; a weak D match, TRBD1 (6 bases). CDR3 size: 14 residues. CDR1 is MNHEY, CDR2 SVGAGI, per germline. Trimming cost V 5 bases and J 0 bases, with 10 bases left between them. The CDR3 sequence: CASSPTGMNTEAFF. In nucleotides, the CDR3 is TGTGCCAGCAGTCCGACAGGTATGAACACTGAAGCTTTCTTT.

CDR3 bases: TGCGCCAGCAGTGACACAGGGGCCTATGGCTACACCTTC. Translated, it gives CASSDTGAYGYTF. The chain couples TRBV10-2 to TRBJ1-2, with 7 bases matching TRBD1. Germline V gives CDR1 WSHSY, CDR2 SAAADI. With V trimmed by 3 bases and J by 4 bases, 2 bases remained unmatched. The CDR3 runs to 13 residues.

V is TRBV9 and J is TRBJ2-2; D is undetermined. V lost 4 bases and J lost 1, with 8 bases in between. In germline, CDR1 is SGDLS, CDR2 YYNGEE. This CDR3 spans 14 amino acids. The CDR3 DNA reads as TGTGCCAGCAGCACCGGAGAGAACACCGGGGAGCTGTTTTTT. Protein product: CASSTGENTGELFF.

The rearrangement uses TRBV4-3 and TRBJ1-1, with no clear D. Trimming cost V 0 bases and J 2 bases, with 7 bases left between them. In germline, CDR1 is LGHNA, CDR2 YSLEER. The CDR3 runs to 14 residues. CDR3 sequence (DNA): TGCGCCAGCAGCCAAGATCGGGTTAACACTGAAGCTTTCTTT. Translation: CASSQDRVNTEAFF.